This T cell receptor (beta chain) was identified during a study of cytomegalovirus exposure and HLA in healthy donors (TCRdb year 2017). As for the study more broadly: An earlier analysis of roughly 500 of the donors reported 276 Gb of sequence data and roughly 100 million unique TCR beta sequences from 190 million or so T cells. About 330 gigabases of sequencing data and roughly 81 million unique TCR sequences made up an early release that covered over 550 HLA-typed donors. Among the roughly 430 genotyped donors, around 81% belonged to the genetic ancestry cluster associated with self-reported Caucasian donors. The study was designed to test whether signatures of past pathogen exposure could be identified by cataloging public T cell receptors. The study profiled the T cell repertoires of 500 to 800 subjects by immunosequencing and related them to cytomegalovirus serostatus. Along with the approximately 670-subject first cohort, a separate validation cohort of over a hundred different subjects was used. The study combined high-throughput TCR immunosequencing, statistical association of individual TCRs with disease status, and machine learning to predict cytomegalovirus infection status. To study patterns of TCR occurrence, a later analysis re-analyzed previously published TCR beta repertoires from several hundred donors and added high-resolution HLA genotyping. Rather than using new phenotypic data, the later analysis identified candidate immune exposures from TCR beta sequences and from how often those sequences occurred across donors. An earlier analysis of around 640 of the donors used high-throughput TCR beta sequencing to judge whether each TCR beta V gene segment behaved as functional or pseudogenic. Donor age, sex, ethnicity and CMV serostatus were compiled alongside the repertoire data. In a later genetic analysis, genome-wide SNP genotypes for about three fifths of the 666 donors were used, and that subset was treated as a discovery cohort. All discovery cohort repertoires had been generated on a single sequencing platform. HLA typing included class I and class II loci at four-digit resolution. Typing coverage differed by locus: A, B, C, DRB1 and DQB1 were typed in about 620-640 donors, DQA1 in about 500, DPA1 in around 610, and DPB1 in roughly 450. Roughly 5 DR-DQ haplotypes were treated as single units for association and clustering because of strong linkage in the cohort. On average, about 200,000 unique TCR beta nucleotide sequences were sequenced per donor among more than 350 genotyped donors of the cohort, with 15% to 20% of those sequences being non-productive.

The investigation overall reported the following: CMV serostatus was the only immune exposure information available for the cohort. Linkage disequilibrium might explain the correlated functional status among segregating V segments, but an unknown experimental factor could not be ruled out. In a later analysis, some 18,000 TCR beta sequences were associated with specific HLA alleles at a false discovery rate of 0.05. In both the original and validation cohorts, the classifier was reported to diagnose cytomegalovirus status with high specificity and sensitivity. According to a later genetic analysis, donors in an Asian-associated ancestry cluster had fewer N-insertions in productive TCRs than the approximately 710-donor mean. According to a later analysis, TCR association rates differed among HLA loci, with DRB1 alleles showing the most associated TCRs and HLA-C alleles showing the fewest. An association between a missense DCLRE1C variant and V-gene and J-gene trimming of TCR beta chains was found in a later genetic analysis and replicated in an independent cohort. Across donors, most TCR sequences were observed very rarely, whereas some public TCRs were present in many individuals. A further reported finding was that TCR beta sequences accurately predicted the HLA-A and HLA-B alleles for most subjects in the first cohort. A cluster of highly shared sequence variants was judged likely to be a technical artifact of the sequencing pipeline. Strong co-occurrence of HLA alleles, especially DR and DQ, made assigning TCR associations to individual alleles difficult. In a later analysis, several top co-occurrence clusters were reported to appear linked to parvovirus B19, influenza, CMV and Epstein-Barr virus. Only TCR beta chains were sequenced in this cohort, and the absence of alpha or paired-chain data limited detectable features. Most CMV-associated TCR beta chains appeared to be HLA-restricted in a later analysis, and the HLA associations seemed to be driven largely by CMV exposure. In a later analysis, HLA-associated TCR beta chains were found to be more clonally expanded and to have lower generation probabilities than equally common non-associated chains. In vitro tests confirmed that a few of the cytomegalovirus-associated TCR beta chains recognize cytomegalovirus antigens. The authors suggested that the approach could potentially be generalized to other disease states and immunological phenotypes. Because HLA typing was missing for some donors at each locus, association tests included only the typed subset. The presence/absence analyses assumed that sequencing depth was roughly uniform across donors, and that assumption may not be true. An earlier analysis of approximately 500 of the donors showed that most TCR beta V segments appeared in productive rearrangements either about 87% or about 30% of the time, which broadly matched IMGT annotations. Because counts were too low, roughly 18 rarely observed V segments, including chromosome 9 orphons, were left out of the earlier analysis of approximately 580 of the donors. Some IMGT-functional V segments, including TRBV6-2 and TRBV6-3, could not be distinguished by the 87-base-pair reads and were therefore excluded. The study listed approximately 150 TCR beta chains as associated with cytomegalovirus.

Spanning cysteine to phenylalanine, the CDR3 consists of 12 amino acids. CDR3 DNA is the only sequence kept; it has 36 bases, read in frame from the first base. From the germline V gene, CDR1 is SQVTM and CDR2 is ANQGSEA. V is pruned by 6 bases and J by 8 bases, leaving 8 bases of the junction without a gene match. The method was the immunoSEQ multiplex PCR assay. A mixture of 60 forward primers for TCR Vbeta segments and 13 reverse primers for TCR Jbeta segments was used in the multiplex PCR. A multiplex PCR assay on genomic DNA amplified the CDR3 region of rearranged TCR beta genes. The Illumina HiSeq System was used to sequence the amplified TCR beta libraries as 87-base-pair reads. As for the authors' bioinformatics: A later analysis counted tens of millions of unique TCR beta chains across the 550 to 700 repertoires, and approximately 11 million of these chains were shared by at least two donors. Raw reads were error-corrected and collapsed into unique sequences with a nearest-neighbor algorithm that merged closely related sequences to remove PCR and sequencing errors. Alignment of CDR3 sequences to IMGT reference sequences was used to assign V, D and J gene segments. Each retained sequence needed at least a six-nucleotide match to both a V gene segment and a J gene segment. A rearrangement counted as productive if the CDR3 had no stop codons and remained in frame with V and J, and every other rearrangement counted as non-productive. Following IMGT convention, CDR3 was defined as the stretch from the second conserved V-encoded cysteine up to the conserved J-encoded phenylalanine. The earlier analysis of approximately 590 of the donors excluded any sequence lacking an unambiguous match to a single V gene segment. An earlier analysis of just under 600 of the donors called V segments functional above 56.7% productive rearrangements and segregating when the between-donor standard deviation exceeded 5%. A statistical classification framework was developed to diagnose cytomegalovirus status using the catalog of TCR beta chain sequences. In a later analysis, V and J genes were assigned by comparing TCR nucleotide sequences against IMGT/GENE-DB human TR gene sequences. A later analysis assigned CDR3 sequences and most-parsimonious VDJ recombination scenarios with the TCRdist pipeline. In a later analysis, each TCR beta chain was defined by its CDR3 amino acid sequence together with its V-gene family, and reads lacking a unique V-gene family were excluded. A later analysis removed 450 to 600 highly shared, low-generation-probability nucleotide sequences to deal with suspected cross-contamination and a sequencing artifact. A later analysis calculated a clonal expansion index for each public chain from normalized within-repertoire ranks of inferred template counts. Generation probabilities in a later analysis came from a VDJ recombination model fitted to out-of-frame rearrangements, and those results were checked against IGoR. In a later analysis, hypergeometric tests were used to score TCR-TCR, TCR-HLA and TCR-CMV co-occurrence, with a repertoire-size bias correction applied to TCR pairs. To estimate false discovery rates, a later analysis permuted the HLA or CMV assignments 20 times. In a later analysis, co-occurring TCRs were grouped using DBSCAN, and TCRdist sequence similarity was added for clustering within HLA-allele-positive subsets. For co-occurrence clustering, repertoires with fewer than 30,000 or more than 120,000 public chains were excluded, along with several repertoires with anomalous nucleotide sharing. TCRdb carries this immuneACCESS record with in-frame sequences only. Its versions omit some clonotypes, under half of them owing to an unresolved V gene in the studies checked, with the rest unexplained. The V and J calls and clone size are taken from that table; D and trimming were inferred from the DNA. The sample data list around 140,000 clones, and roughly 79% of these were observed just once. The leading ten clones occupy approximately 1.5% of the sample.

In total, 600 or so healthy bone marrow donors made up the cohort. At the time of sampling, every cohort member was nominally healthy, though immune exposures that went unrecorded were likely present. The donor was CMV seronegative and belonged to the group of over 350 seronegative cohort members. A peripheral blood sample was provided by each donor, and peripheral blood mononuclear cells were used for TCR beta sequencing. The Qiagen DNeasy Blood Extraction Kit was used to extract genomic DNA from the blood cell samples. This clone was counted once. Its antigen is still unknown. No per-base quality is available; no much larger clone lies one base away.

Sample: PBMCs. The chain couples TRBV29-1 to TRBJ2-3, with 7 middle bases fitting TRBD2. This clonotype was obtained from a young woman in good health and CMV-seronegative. The CDR3 reads CSVVPPSGTQYF. The nucleotide sequence is given as TGCAGCGTGGTCCCTCCTAGCGGTACGCAGTATTTT.